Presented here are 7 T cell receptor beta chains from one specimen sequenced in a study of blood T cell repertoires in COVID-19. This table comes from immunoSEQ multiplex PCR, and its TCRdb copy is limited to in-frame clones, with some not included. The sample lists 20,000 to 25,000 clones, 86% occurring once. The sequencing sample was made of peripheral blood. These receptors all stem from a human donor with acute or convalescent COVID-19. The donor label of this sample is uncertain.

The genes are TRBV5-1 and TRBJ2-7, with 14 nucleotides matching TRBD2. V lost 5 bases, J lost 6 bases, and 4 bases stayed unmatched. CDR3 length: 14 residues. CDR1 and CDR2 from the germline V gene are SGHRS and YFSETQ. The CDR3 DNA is TGCGCCAGCAGAGGGACTAGCGGGAGTGGCGAGCAGTACTTC. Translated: CASRGTSGSGEQYF.

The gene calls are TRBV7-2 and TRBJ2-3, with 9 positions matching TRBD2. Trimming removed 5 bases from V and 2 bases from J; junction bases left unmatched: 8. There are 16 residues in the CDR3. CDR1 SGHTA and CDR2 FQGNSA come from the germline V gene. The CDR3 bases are TGTGCCAGCAGCCCATTAGCGGGGGCCCACACAGATACGCAGTATTTT. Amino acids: CASSPLAGAHTDTQYF.

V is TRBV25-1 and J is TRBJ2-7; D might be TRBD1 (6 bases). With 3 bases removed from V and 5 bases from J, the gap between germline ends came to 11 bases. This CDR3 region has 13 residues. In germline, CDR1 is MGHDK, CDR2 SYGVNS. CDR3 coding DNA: TGTGCCAGCAGTGACAGGGGAAGACACGAGCAGTACTTC. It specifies CASSDRGRHEQYF.

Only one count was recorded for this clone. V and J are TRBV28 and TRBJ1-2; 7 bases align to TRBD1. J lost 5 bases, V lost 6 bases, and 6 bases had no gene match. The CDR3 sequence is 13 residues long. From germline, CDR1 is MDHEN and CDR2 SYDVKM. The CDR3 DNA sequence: TGTGCCAGCAGACCCCCGGGACAGTATGGCTACACCTTC. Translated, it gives CASRPPGQYGYTF.

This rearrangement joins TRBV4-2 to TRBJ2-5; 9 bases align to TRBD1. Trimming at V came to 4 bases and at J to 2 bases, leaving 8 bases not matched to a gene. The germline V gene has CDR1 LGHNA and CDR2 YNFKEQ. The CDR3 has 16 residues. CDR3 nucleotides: TGTGCCAGCAGCCCGACGGACAGGGGAAGGCAAGAGACCCAGTACTTC. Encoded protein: CASSPTDRGRQETQYF.

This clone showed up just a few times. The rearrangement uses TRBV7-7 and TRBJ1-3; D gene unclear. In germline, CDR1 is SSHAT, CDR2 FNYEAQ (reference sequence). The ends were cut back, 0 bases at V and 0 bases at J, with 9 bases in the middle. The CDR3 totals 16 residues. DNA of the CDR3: TGTGCCAGCAGCTTAGCTCCCCCTACCTCTGGAAACACCATATATTTT. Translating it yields CASSLAPPTSGNTIYF.

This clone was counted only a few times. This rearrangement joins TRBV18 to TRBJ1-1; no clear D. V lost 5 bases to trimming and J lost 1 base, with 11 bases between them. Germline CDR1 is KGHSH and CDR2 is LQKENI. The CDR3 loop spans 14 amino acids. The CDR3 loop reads CASSSGPRNTEAFF. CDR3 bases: TGTGCCAGCTCATCTGGGCCGAGGAACACTGAAGCTTTCTTT.